Presented here are 2 T cell receptor beta chains from one specimen sequenced in a study of T cell responses to AZD1222 COVID-19 vaccine. Clones were sequenced by immunoSEQ multiplex PCR, and TCRdb holds only the in-frame ones, with some missing. The table has 100,000 to 150,000 clones, 85% to 90% seen once. The specimen comprised peripheral blood, sampled on day 0 of AZD1222 vaccination. Receptors were obtained from an adult in good health.

The chain carries TRBV20-1 and TRBJ2-1; TRBD2 aligns across 11 bases. V lost 3 bases, J lost 5 bases, and 3 bases stayed unmatched. The CDR3 loop spans 14 amino acids. In germline, CDR1 is DFQATT, CDR2 SNEGSKA (reference sequence). The CDR3 is CSASRGLADNEQFF. The CDR3 nucleotides read TGCAGTGCTAGTAGGGGACTAGCGGACAATGAGCAGTTCTTC.

This chain joins TRBV7-2 and TRBJ1-3, with 7 bases aligning to TRBD1. Germline CDR1 is SGHTA and CDR2 is FQGNSA. The CDR3 spans 17 residues. Trimming at V came to 3 bases and at J to 0 bases, leaving 8 bases not matched to a gene. The CDR3 region has the DNA TGTGCCAGCAGCTTCCGGGGACAGCTAGTCTCTGGAAACACCATATATTTT. This gives the protein CASSFRGQLVSGNTIYF. The full variable domain, in which reference TRBV7-2 and TRBJ1-3 provide the parts outside the CDR3, is GAGVSQSPSNKVTEKGKDVELRCDPISGHTALYWYRQSLGQGLEFLIYFQGNSAPDKSGLPSDRFSAERTGGSVSTLTIQRTQQEDSAVYLCASSFRGQLVSGNTIYFGEGSWLTVV.